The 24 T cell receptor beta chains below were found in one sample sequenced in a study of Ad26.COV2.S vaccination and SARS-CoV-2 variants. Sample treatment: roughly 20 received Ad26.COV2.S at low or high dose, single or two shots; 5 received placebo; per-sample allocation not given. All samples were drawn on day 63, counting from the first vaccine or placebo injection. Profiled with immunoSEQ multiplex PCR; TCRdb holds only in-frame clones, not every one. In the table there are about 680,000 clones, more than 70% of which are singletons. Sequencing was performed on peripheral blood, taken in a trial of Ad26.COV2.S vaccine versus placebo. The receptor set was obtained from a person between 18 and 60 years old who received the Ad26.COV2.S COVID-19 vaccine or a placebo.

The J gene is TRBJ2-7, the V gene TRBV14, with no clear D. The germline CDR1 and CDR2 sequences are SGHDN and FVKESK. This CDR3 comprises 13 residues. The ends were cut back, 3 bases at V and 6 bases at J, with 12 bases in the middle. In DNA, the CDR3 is TGTGCCAGCAGCCAGGAAACCAAGTCCGAGCAGTACTTC. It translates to CASSQETKSEQYF.

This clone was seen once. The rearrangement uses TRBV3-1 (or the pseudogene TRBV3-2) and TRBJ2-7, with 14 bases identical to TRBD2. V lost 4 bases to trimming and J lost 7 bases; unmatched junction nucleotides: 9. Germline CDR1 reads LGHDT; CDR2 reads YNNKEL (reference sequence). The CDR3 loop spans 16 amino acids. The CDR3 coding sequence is TGTGCCAGCAGCCCCCAGGGACTAGCGGGAGCCGGGGAGCAGTACTTC. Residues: CASSPQGLAGAGEQYF.

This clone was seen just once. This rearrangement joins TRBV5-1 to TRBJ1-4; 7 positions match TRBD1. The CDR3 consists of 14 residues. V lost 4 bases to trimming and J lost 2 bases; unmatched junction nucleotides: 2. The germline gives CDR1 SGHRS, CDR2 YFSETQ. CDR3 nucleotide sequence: TGCGCCAGCAGCCGGACAGGCACTAATGAAAAACTGTTTTTT. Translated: CASSRTGTNEKLFF.

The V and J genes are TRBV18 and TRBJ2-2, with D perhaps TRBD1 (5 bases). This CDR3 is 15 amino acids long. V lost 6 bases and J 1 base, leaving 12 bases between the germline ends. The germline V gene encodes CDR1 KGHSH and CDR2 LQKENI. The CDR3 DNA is TGTGCCAGCTCCCTGGTCGACAGGAACACCGGGGAGCTGTTTTTT. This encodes CASSLVDRNTGELFF.

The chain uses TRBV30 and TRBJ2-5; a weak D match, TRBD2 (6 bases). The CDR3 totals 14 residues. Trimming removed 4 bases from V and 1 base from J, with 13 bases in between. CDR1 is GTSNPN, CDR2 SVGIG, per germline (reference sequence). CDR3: CAWIPGSGQETQYF. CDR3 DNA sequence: TGTGCCTGGATACCTGGTAGCGGCCAAGAGACCCAGTACTTC.

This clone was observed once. CDR3 DNA: TGTGCCAGTAGTACCGGGCAGGGGGCCTCCAGCGGGGAGCTGTTTTTT. Protein sequence: CASSTGQGASSGELFF. The rearrangement uses TRBV19 and TRBJ2-2; 8 bases line up with TRBD1. Germline values: CDR1 LNHDA, CDR2 SQIVND (reference sequence). V lost 4 bases, J lost 7 bases, and 11 bases stayed unmatched. This CDR3 spans 16 amino acids.

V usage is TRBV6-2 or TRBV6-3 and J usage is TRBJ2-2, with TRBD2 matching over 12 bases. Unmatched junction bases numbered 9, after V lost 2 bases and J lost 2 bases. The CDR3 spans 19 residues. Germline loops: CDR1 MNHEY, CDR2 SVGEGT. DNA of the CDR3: TGTGCCAGCAGTTACCCTCTGACTAGCGGGGGCCGAAACACCGGGGAGCTGTTTTTT. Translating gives CASSYPLTSGGRNTGELFF.

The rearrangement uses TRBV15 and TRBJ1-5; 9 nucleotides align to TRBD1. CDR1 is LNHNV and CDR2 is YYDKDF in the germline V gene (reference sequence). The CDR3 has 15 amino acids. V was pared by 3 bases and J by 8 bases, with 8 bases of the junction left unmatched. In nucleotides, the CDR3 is TGTGCCACCAGCAGTCCCGGGACAGGGCGTAAGCCCCAGCATTTT. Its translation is CATSSPGTGRKPQHF.

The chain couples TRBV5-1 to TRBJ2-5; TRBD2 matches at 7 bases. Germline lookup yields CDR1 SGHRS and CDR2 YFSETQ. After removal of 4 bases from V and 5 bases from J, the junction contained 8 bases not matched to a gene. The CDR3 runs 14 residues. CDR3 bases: TGCGCCAGCAGCGCGGGCCCCGGGGGGGAGACCCAGTACTTC. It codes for CASSAGPGGETQYF. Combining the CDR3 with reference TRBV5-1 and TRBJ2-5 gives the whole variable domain KAGVTQTPRYLIKTRGQQVTLSCSPISGHRSVSWYQQTPGQGLQFLFEYFSETQRNKGNFPGRFSGRQFSNSRSEMNVSTLELGDSALYLCASSAGPGGETQYFGPGTRLLVL.

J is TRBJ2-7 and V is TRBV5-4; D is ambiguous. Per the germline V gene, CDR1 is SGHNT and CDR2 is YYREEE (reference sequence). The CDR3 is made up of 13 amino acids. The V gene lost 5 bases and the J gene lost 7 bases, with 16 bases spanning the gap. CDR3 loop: CASSHRVEAEQYF. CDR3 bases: TGTGCCAGCAGTCACCGGGTCGAGGCGGAGCAGTACTTC.

Here the CDR3 reads CASSYPPGGNKAEAFF. The CDR3 region has the DNA TGTGCCAGCAGTTACCCCCCGGGCGGGAATAAGGCTGAAGCTTTCTTT. V is TRBV6-5 and J is TRBJ1-1; D unresolved. The germline gives CDR1 MNHEY, CDR2 SVGAGI. Trimming took off 2 bases at V and 6 bases at J, with 19 bases between the two ends. The CDR3 runs 16 residues.

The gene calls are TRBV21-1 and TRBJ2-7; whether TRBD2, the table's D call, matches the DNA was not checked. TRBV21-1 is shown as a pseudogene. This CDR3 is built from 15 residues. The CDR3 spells CASSAPGLRSYEQYF. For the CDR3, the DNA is TGTGCCAGCAGCGCTCCGGGACTCCGGTCCTACGAGCAGTACTTC.

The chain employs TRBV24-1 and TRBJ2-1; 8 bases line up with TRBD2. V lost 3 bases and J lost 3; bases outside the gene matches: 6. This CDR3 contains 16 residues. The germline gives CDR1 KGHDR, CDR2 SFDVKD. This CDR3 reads CATSDPGGAVYNEQFF. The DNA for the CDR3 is TGTGCCACCAGTGATCCGGGGGGGGCAGTCTACAATGAGCAGTTCTTC.

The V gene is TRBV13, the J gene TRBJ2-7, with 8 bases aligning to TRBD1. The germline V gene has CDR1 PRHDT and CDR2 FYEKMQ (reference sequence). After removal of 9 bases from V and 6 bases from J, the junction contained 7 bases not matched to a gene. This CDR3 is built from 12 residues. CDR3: CARDRGWPEQYF. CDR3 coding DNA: TGTGCCAGAGACAGGGGTTGGCCCGAGCAGTACTTC.

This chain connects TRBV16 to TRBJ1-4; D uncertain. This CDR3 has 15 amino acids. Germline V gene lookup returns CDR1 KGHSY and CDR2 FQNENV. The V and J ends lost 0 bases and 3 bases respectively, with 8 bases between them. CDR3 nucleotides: TGTGCCAGCAGCCAATCCGGCCTAGCTAATGAAAAACTGTTTTTT. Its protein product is CASSQSGLANEKLFF. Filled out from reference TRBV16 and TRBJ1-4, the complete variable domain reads GEEVAQTPKHLVRGEGQKAKLYCAPIKGHSYVFWYQQVLKNEFKFLISFQNENVFDETGMPKERFSAKCLPNSPCSLEIQATKLEDSAVYFCASSQSGLANEKLFFGSGTQLSVL.

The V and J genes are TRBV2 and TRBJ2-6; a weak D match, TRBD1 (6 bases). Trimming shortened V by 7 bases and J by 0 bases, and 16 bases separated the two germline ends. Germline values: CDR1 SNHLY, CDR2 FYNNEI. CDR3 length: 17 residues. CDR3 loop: CASIGTGPLSGANVLTF. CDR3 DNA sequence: TGTGCCAGCATAGGTACAGGGCCCCTCTCTGGGGCCAACGTCCTGACTTTC.

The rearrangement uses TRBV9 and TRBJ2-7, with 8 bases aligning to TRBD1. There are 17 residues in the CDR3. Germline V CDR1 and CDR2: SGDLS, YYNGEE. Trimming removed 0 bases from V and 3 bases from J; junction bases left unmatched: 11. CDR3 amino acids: CASSVEGLTGADYEQYF. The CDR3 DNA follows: TGTGCCAGCAGCGTAGAGGGACTGACAGGGGCAGACTACGAGCAGTACTTC.

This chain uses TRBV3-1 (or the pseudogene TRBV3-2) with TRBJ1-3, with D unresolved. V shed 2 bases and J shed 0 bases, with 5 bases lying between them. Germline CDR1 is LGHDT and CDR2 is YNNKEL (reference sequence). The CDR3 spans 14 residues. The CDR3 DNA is TGTGCCAGCAGCCAACAGGCCTCTGGAAACACCATATATTTT. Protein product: CASSQQASGNTIYF.

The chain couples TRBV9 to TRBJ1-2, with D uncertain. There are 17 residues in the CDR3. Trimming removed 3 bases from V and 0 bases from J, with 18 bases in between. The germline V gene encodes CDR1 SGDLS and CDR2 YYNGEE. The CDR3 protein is CASSASDWERANYGYTF. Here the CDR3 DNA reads TGTGCCAGCAGCGCCTCGGACTGGGAAAGGGCTAACTATGGCTACACCTTC.

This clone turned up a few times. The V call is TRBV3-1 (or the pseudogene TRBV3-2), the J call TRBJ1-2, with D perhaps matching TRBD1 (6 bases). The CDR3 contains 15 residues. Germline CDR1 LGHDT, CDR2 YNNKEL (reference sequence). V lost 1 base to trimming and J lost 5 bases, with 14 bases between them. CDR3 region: CASSQAAQGRYGYTF. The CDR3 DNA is TGTGCCAGCAGCCAAGCCGCCCAGGGGAGGTATGGCTACACCTTC.

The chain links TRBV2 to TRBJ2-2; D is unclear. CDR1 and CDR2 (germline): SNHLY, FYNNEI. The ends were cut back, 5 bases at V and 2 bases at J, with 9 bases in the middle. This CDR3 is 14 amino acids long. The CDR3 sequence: CASSTFYNTGELFF. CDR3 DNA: TGTGCCAGCAGTACTTTTTATAACACCGGGGAGCTGTTTTTT.

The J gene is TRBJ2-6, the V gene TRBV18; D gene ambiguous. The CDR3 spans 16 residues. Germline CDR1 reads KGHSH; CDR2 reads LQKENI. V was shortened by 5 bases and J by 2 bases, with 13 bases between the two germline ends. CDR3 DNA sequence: TGTGCCAGCTCATCCGCTAGAGAGACTGGGGCCAACGTCCTGACTTTC. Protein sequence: CASSSARETGANVLTF. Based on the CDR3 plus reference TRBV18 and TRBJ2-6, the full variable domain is NAGVMQNPRHLVRRRGQEARLRCSPMKGHSHVYWYRQLPEEGLKFMVYLQKENIIDESGMPKERFSAEFPKEGPSILRIQQVVRGDSAAYFCASSSARETGANVLTFGAGSRLTVL.

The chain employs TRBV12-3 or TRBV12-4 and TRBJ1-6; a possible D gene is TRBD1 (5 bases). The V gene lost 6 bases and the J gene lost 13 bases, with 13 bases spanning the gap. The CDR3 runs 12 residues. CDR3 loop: CASRGRRNPLHF. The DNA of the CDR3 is TGTGCCAGCAGGGGACGGCGCAACCCCCTCCACTTT.

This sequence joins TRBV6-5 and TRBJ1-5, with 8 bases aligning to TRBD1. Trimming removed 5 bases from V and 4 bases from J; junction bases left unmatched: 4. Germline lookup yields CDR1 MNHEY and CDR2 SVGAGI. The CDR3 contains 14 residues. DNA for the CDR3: TGTGCCAGCAGTCCATACAGGGGGAATCAGCCCCAGCATTTT. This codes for CASSPYRGNQPQHF.